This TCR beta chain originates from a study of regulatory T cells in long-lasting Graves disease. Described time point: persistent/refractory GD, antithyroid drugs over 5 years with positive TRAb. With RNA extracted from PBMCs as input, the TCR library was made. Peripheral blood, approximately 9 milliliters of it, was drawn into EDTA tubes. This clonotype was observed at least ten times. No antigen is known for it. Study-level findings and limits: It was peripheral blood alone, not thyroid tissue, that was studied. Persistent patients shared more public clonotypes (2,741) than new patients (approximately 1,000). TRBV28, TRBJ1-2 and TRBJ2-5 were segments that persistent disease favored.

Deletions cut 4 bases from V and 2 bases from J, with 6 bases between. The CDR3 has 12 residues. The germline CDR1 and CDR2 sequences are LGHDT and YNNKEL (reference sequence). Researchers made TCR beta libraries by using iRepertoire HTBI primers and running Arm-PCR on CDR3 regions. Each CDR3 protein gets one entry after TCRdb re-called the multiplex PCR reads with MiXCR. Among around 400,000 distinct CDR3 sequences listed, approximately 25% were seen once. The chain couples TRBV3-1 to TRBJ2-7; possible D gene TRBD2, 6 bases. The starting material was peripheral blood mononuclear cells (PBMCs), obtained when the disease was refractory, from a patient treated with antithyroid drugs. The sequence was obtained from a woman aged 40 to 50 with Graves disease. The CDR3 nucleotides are TGTGCCAGCAGCCGCGGGGCCTACGAGCAGTACTTC. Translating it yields CASSRGAYEQYF.